This T cell receptor (beta chain) was documented in a study of control samples from healthy donors and cancer patients. Trimming shortened V by 6 bases and J by 6 bases, and 23 bases separated the two germline ends. Germline assignment: CDR1 MGHDK and CDR2 SYGVNS. This CDR3 is built from 16 residues. Sequencing was performed with immunoSEQ multiplex PCR; in TCRdb, only in-frame clones are kept and a portion is missing. The data contain approximately 70,000 clones, 75% to 90% of them singletons. Material: blood. This receptor was obtained from a man aged 45-60 years in good health. V usage is TRBV25-1 and J usage is TRBJ1-2; D possibly corresponds to TRBD1 (6 bases). CDR3 in DNA: TGTGCCAGCAGCTTAAGAGGGGGGGCGCGCTCGGATGGCTACACCTTC. Protein product: CASSLRGGARSDGYTF.